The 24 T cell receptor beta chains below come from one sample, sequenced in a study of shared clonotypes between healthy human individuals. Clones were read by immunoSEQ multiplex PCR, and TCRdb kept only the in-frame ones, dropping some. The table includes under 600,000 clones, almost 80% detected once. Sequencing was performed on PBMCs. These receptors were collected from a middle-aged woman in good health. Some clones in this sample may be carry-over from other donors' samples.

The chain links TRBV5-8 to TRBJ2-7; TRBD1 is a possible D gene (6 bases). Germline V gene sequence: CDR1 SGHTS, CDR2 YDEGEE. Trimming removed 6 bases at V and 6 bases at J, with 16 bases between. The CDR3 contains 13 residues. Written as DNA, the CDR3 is TGTGCCAGCAAATTGACAGGATTCGGCGAGCAGTACTTC. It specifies CASKLTGFGEQYF.

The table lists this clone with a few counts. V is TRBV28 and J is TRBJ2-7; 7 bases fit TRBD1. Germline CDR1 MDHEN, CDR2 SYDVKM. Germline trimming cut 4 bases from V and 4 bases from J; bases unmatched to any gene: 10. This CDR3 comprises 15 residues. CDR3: CASSSNRGGRYEQYF. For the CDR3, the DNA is TGTGCCAGCAGTTCCAACAGGGGTGGAAGGTACGAGCAGTACTTC. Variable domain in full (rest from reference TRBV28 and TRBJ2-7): DVKVTQSSRYLVKRTGEKVFLECVQDMDHENMFWYRQDPGLGLRLIYFSYDVKMKEKGDIPEGYSVSREKKERFSLILESASTNQTSMYLCASSSNRGGRYEQYFGPGTRLTVT.

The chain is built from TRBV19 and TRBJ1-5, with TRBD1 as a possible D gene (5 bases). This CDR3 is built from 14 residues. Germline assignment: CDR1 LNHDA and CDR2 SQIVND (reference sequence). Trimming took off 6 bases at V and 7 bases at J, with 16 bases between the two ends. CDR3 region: CASRGGGISQPQHF. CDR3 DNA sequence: TGTGCCAGTAGGGGCGGGGGGATTAGCCAGCCCCAGCATTTT.

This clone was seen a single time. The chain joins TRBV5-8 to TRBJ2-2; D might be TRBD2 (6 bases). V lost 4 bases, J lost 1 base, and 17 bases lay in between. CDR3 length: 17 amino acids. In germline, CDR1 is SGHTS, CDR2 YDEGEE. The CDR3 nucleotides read TGTGCCAGCAGCGGGAGAGCGGGTGGCGTGAACACCGGGGAGCTGTTTTTT. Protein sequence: CASSGRAGGVNTGELFF.

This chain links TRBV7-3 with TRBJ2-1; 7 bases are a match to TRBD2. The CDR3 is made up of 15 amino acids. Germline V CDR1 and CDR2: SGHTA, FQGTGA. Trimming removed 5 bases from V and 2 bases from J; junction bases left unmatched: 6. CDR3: CASSDTGGAYNEQFF. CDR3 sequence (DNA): TGTGCCAGCAGCGATACGGGAGGCGCCTACAATGAGCAGTTCTTC.

CDR3 loop: CASSSGTVSSYEQYF. In nucleotides, the CDR3 is TGTGCCAGCAGCTCCGGGACAGTAAGCTCCTACGAGCAGTACTTC. V gene TRBV5-5 combines with J gene TRBJ2-7, with TRBD1 matching 7 bases. This CDR3 is 15 amino acids long. CDR1 is SGHKS, CDR2 YYEKEE, per germline (reference sequence). V lost 3 bases to trimming and J lost 0 bases; unmatched junction nucleotides: 6. Full variable domain (rest looked up from reference TRBV5-5 and TRBJ2-7): DAGVTQSPTHLIKTRGQQVTLRCSPISGHKSVSWYQQVLGQGPQFIFQYYEKEERGRGNFPDRFSARQFPNYSSELNVNALLLGDSALYLCASSSGTVSSYEQYFGPGTRLTVT.

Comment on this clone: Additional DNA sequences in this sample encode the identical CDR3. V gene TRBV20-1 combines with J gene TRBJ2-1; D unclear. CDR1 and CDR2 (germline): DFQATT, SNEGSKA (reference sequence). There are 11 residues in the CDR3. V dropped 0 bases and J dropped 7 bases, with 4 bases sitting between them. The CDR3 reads CSARDFNEQFF. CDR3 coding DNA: TGCAGTGCTAGAGATTTTAATGAGCAGTTCTTC.

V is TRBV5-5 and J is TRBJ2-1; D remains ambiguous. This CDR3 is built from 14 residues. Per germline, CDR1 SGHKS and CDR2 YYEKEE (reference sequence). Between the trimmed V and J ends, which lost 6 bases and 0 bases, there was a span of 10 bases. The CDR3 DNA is TGTGCCAGCAACAGCAGATACTCCTACAATGAGCAGTTCTTC. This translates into CASNSRYSYNEQFF.

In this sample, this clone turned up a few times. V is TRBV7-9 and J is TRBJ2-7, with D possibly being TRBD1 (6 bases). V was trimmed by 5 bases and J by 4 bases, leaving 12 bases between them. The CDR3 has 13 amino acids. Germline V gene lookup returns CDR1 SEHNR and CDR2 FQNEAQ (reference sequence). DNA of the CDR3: TGTGCCAGCAGCCACTACAGGGATTACGAGCAGTACTTC. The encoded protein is CASSHYRDYEQYF.

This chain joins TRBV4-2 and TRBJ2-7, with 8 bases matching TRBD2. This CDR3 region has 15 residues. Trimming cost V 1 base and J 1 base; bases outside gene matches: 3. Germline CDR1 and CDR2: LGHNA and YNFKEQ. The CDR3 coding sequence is TGTGCCAGCAGCCAAGCGTTAGCGGGGTCCTACGAGCAGTACTTC. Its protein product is CASSQALAGSYEQYF.

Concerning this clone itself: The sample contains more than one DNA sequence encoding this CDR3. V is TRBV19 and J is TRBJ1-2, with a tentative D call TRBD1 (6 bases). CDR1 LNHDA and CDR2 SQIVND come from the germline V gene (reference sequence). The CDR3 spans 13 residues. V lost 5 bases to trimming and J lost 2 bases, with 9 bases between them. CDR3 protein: CASSRGANYGYTF. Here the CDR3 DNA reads TGTGCCAGTAGTCGGGGGGCGAACTATGGCTACACCTTC.

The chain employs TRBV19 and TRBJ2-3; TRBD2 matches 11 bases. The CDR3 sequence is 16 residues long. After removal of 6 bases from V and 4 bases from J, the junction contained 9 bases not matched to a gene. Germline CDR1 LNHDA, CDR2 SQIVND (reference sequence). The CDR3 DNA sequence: TGTGCCAGTAGACTACATAGCGGGAGGGCCGCAGATACGCAGTATTTT. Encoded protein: CASRLHSGRAADTQYF.

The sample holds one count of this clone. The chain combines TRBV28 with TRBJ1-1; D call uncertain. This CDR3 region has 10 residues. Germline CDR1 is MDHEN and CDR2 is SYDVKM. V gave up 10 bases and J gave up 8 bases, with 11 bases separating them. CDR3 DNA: TGTGCCACCAGAACTGAGGAAGCTTTCTTT. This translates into CATRTEEAFF.

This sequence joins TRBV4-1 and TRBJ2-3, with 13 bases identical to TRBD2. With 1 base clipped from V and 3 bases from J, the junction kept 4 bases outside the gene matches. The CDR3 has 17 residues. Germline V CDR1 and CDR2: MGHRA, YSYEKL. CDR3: CASSQVWTSGRTDTQYF. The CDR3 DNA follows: TGCGCCAGCAGCCAAGTCTGGACTAGCGGGAGAACAGATACGCAGTATTTT.

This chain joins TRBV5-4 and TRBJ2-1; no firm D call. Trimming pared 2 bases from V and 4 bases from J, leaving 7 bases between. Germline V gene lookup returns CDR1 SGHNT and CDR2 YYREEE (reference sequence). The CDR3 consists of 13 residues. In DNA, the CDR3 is TGTGCCAGCAGCTTAGACCAGTACAATGAGCAGTTCTTC. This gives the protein CASSLDQYNEQFF.

DNA for the CDR3: TGCGCCAGCAGCCCCGACTCCCACGTGGGGGCCAACGTCCTGACTTTC. This sequence encodes CASSPDSHVGANVLTF. The chain employs TRBV5-1 and TRBJ2-6; D not certain. V was trimmed by 4 bases and J by 4 bases, leaving 15 bases between them. Germline assignment: CDR1 SGHRS and CDR2 YFSETQ. The CDR3 runs to 16 residues.

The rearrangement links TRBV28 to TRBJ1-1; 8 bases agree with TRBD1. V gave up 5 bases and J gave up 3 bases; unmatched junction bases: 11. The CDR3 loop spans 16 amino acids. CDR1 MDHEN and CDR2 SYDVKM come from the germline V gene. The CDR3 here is CASSPHRGRKDTEAFF. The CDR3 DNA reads TGTGCCAGCAGTCCTCACAGGGGGAGGAAGGACACTGAAGCTTTCTTT.

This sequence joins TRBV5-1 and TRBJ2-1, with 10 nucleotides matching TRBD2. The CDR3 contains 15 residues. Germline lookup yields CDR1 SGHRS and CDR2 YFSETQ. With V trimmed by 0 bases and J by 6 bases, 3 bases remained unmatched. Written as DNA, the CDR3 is TGCGCCAGCAGCTTGGTTAGCGGGAGGATCAATGAGCAGTTCTTC. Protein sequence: CASSLVSGRINEQFF.

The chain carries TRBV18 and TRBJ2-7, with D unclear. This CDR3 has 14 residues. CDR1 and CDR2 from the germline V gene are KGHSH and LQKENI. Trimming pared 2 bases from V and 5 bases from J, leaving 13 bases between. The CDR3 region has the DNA TGTGCCAGCTCACCAGAAGCTCCGGCGGACGAGCAGTACTTC. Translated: CASSPEAPADEQYF.

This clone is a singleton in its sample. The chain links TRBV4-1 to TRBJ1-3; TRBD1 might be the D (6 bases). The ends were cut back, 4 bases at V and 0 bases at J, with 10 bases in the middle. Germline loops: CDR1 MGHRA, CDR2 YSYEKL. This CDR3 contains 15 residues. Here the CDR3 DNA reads TGCGCCAGCAGCCCGGACAGAGCCTCTGGAAACACCATATATTTT. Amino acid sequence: CASSPDRASGNTIYF.

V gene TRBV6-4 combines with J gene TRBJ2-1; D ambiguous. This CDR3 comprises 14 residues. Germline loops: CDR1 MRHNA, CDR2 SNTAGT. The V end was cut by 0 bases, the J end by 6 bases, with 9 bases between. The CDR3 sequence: CASSDSGYSNEQFF. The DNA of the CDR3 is TGTGCCAGCAGTGACTCTGGCTACTCCAATGAGCAGTTCTTC.

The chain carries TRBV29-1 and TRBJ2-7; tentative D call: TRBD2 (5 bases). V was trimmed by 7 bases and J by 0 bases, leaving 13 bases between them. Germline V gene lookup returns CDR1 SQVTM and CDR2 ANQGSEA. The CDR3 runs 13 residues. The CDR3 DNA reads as TGCAGCGGCTTGGGAGCCAACTCCTACGAGCAGTACTTC. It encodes CSGLGANSYEQYF.

The CDR3 loop reads CASSDRNSPLHF. CDR3 bases: TGCGCCAGCAGCGATAGGAATTCACCCCTCCACTTT. The chain couples TRBV5-1 to TRBJ1-6, with D unclear. Germline V gives CDR1 SGHRS, CDR2 YFSETQ. The CDR3 has 12 residues. Trimming left V 4 bases short and J 7 bases short, with 6 bases between.

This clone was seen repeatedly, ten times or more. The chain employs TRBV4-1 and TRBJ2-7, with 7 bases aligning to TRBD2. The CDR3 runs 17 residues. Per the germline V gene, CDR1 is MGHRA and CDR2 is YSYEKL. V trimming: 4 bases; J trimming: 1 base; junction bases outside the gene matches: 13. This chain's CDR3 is CASSLITGTTLSYEQYF. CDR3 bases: TGCGCCAGCAGCCTAATTACCGGGACTACCCTTTCCTACGAGCAGTACTTC.